This T cell receptor (beta chain) was profiled in a study of blood T cell repertoires in COVID-19. The CDR3 is 15 amino acids. V was clipped by 6 bases and J by 5 bases, with 19 bases between them. Per the germline V gene, CDR1 is MNHEY and CDR2 is SVGAGI. Under the authors' procedure: Amplification of reference gene primers was used by the study to estimate nucleated cell counts. TCRdb's table, derived via immunoSEQ multiplex PCR, lists solely in-frame clones and lacks some. V and J calls plus clone size are reproduced from that table; the DNA served to infer D and trimming. The table lists about 71,000 clones, roughly 89% of them singletons.

The source of this sequence is a man aged 25 to 45 with acute or convalescent COVID-19. The chain couples TRBV6-5 to TRBJ1-2, with D unclear. Sequencing used peripheral blood. The CDR3 is CASSPTSGPSYGYTF. The CDR3 DNA reads TGTGCCAGCAGCCCGACATCAGGCCCCTCATATGGCTACACCTTC.